This TCR beta chain appears in the sequencing data of a study of regulatory T cells in long-lasting Graves disease. The CDR3 is 13 amino acids. Germline V gives CDR1 SQVTM, CDR2 ANQGSEA. Study results and caveats: With persistent disease, TRBV28, TRBJ1-2 and TRBJ2-5 were the favored segments. For persistent Graves' patients, TCR diversity was lower than for newly diagnosed ones. Study was limited to peripheral blood, excluding thyroid tissue.

Time point noted: newly diagnosed GD, antithyroid drugs for less than 3 months. Extracted RNA from PBMCs served as the source of the TCR library. Both iRepertoire HTBI primers and Arm-PCR of CDR3 regions were used to build the TCR beta libraries. TCRdb ran MiXCR on the multiplex PCR reads and lists one entry per CDR3 protein. The table records approximately 310,000 distinct CDR3 sequences, over 15% of them present only once. About this clonotype: Its antigen is still unknown.

V gene TRBV29-1 combines with J gene TRBJ1-3, with TRBD1 as a possible D gene (5 bases). This clonotype was obtained from a female donor with Graves disease. The material sequenced was peripheral blood mononuclear cells (PBMCs), taken at new diagnosis, from a patient treated with antithyroid drugs. DNA for the CDR3: TGCAGTGCAGGGACCAATTCTGGAAACACCATATATTTT. Encoded protein: CSAGTNSGNTIYF.